The 20 T cell receptor beta chains reported below all come from one sample, sequenced in a study of blood T cell repertoires in COVID-19. Assay used: immunoSEQ multiplex PCR; TCRdb lists only in-frame clones, some missing. The sample has 190,000 or so clones, more than 85% seen once. The sample was peripheral blood. These receptors were collected from a woman in her 30s with active or convalescent COVID-19.

This clone has just one count. This chain uses TRBV28 with TRBJ1-1; maybe TRBD1 (5 bases). Per germline, CDR1 MDHEN and CDR2 SYDVKM. The CDR3 runs to 12 residues. V lost 6 bases and J 4 bases, leaving 9 bases between the germline ends. DNA for the CDR3: TGTGCCAGCAGCGGAGGGGTCACTGAAGCTTTCTTT. This gives the protein CASSGGVTEAFF.

V is TRBV5-6 and J is TRBJ1-6; D remains unclear. Per the germline V gene, CDR1 is SGHDT and CDR2 is YYEEEE. Trimming left V 0 bases short and J 4 bases short, with 8 bases between. The length of the CDR3 is 15 residues. Written as DNA, the CDR3 is TGTGCCAGCAGCTTGGACAGTCCATATAATTCACCCCTCCACTTT. Protein sequence: CASSLDSPYNSPLHF.

The chain combines TRBV5-5 with TRBJ1-1; possible D gene TRBD1, 5 bases. V was cut by 0 bases and J by 4 bases, with 13 bases left in between. This CDR3 spans 15 amino acids. Germline V gene sequence: CDR1 SGHKS, CDR2 YYEKEE (reference sequence). This CDR3 is CASSLANFQGTEAFF. CDR3 in DNA: TGTGCCAGCAGCTTGGCCAATTTTCAGGGCACTGAAGCTTTCTTT.

V usage is TRBV28 and J usage is TRBJ1-6; D gene unclear. Per the germline V gene, CDR1 is MDHEN and CDR2 is SYDVKM. The germline V and J ends were trimmed by 2 bases and 10 bases, with 15 bases remaining between them. The CDR3 has 15 amino acids. CDR3 in amino acids: CASSLDRVSRSPLHF. In DNA form, the CDR3 reads TGTGCCAGCAGTTTAGACCGGGTGTCGCGATCACCCCTCCACTTT. Together with reference TRBV28 and TRBJ1-6, the CDR3 gives the full variable domain: DVKVTQSSRYLVKRTGEKVFLECVQDMDHENMFWYRQDPGLGLRLIYFSYDVKMKEKGDIPEGYSVSREKKERFSLILESASTNQTSMYLCASSLDRVSRSPLHFGNGTRLTVT.

The gene calls are TRBV7-8 and TRBJ1-1; maybe TRBD1 (5 bases). V was clipped by 0 bases and J by 5 bases, with 7 bases between them. CDR1 SGHVS and CDR2 FQNEAQ come from the germline V gene. The CDR3 sequence is 13 residues long. As DNA, the CDR3 is TGTGCCAGCAGCTTAGCGGCAGGGACTGAAGCTTTCTTT. As protein: CASSLAAGTEAFF.

The V and J genes are TRBV18 and TRBJ1-1, with D hard to call. This CDR3 contains 16 residues. Trimming took off 2 bases at V and 0 bases at J, with 13 bases between the two ends. Germline V gives CDR1 KGHSH, CDR2 LQKENI. Here the CDR3 DNA reads TGTGCCAGCTCACCAGTCCCCCAGGTCATGAACACTGAAGCTTTCTTT. Its translation is CASSPVPQVMNTEAFF.

A note on this clone: Compared with germline, one end of the junction differs, possibly owing to a read error. The chain links TRBV5-8 to TRBJ1-2; D uncertain. The germline V gene encodes CDR1 SGHTS and CDR2 YDEGEE. This CDR3 spans 10 amino acids. Here the CDR3 reads CASLGRDQNF. The CDR3 DNA reads TGTGCCAGCCTAGGCCGCGACCAAAACTTC.

This clone came up a few times. The V and J genes are TRBV3-1 (or the pseudogene TRBV3-2) and TRBJ1-1, with a possible D match to TRBD1 (5 bases). The CDR3 runs to 14 residues. Germline CDR1 and CDR2: LGHDT and YNNKEL (reference sequence). V was clipped by 1 base and J by 6 bases, with 12 bases between them. The CDR3 loop reads CASSQVSAGPEAFF. The CDR3 nucleotides are TGTGCCAGCAGCCAAGTTTCGGCAGGGCCTGAAGCTTTCTTT.

The rearrangement uses TRBV7-2 and TRBJ1-4, with TRBD1 matching 10 bases. V gave up 5 bases and J gave up 7 bases; unmatched junction bases: 10. The CDR3 spans 16 residues. Germline CDR1 and CDR2: SGHTA and FQGNSA. This CDR3 is CASSGRTGTGVEKLFF. The DNA for the CDR3 is TGTGCCAGCAGCGGACGTACCGGGACAGGGGTTGAAAAACTGTTTTTT. The full variable domain, in which reference TRBV7-2 and TRBJ1-4 provide the parts outside the CDR3, is GAGVSQSPSNKVTEKGKDVELRCDPISGHTALYWYRQSLGQGLEFLIYFQGNSAPDKSGLPSDRFSAERTGGSVSTLTIQRTQQEDSAVYLCASSGRTGTGVEKLFFGSGTQLSVL.

This clone showed up just a few times. The CDR3 loop reads CASTGFGSYEQYF. The CDR3 region has the DNA TGTGCCAGCACGGGGTTTGGATCCTACGAGCAGTACTTC. V usage is TRBV2 and J usage is TRBJ2-7; D perhaps matches TRBD2 (5 bases). The CDR3 totals 13 residues. Germline assignment: CDR1 SNHLY and CDR2 FYNNEI. Between the trimmed V and J ends, which lost 7 bases and 1 base, there was a span of 11 bases.

The V gene is TRBV4-2, the J gene TRBJ1-2; tentative D call: TRBD1 (6 bases). The CDR3 is 14 amino acids. Between the trimmed V and J ends, which lost 2 bases and 8 bases, there was a span of 15 bases. Looked up from germline, CDR1 is LGHNA and CDR2 is YNFKEQ. For the CDR3, the DNA is TGTGCCAGCAGCCAACCCGACAGGCCAGGGGGCTACACCTTC. Translation gives CASSQPDRPGGYTF.

This clone was observed a single time. The V gene is TRBV12-3 or TRBV12-4, the J gene TRBJ2-3; the D is unclear. The CDR3 length is 13 residues. Trimming took off 5 bases at V and 4 bases at J, with 10 bases between the two ends. CDR3 in amino acids: CASSTLGADTQYF. In DNA form, the CDR3 reads TGTGCCAGCAGTACCCTAGGCGCAGATACGCAGTATTTT.

The rearrangement uses TRBV6-5 and TRBJ1-3; weak D call: TRBD1 (6 bases). The CDR3 is made up of 15 amino acids. V shed 6 bases and J shed 0 bases, with 12 bases lying between them. The germline V gene has CDR1 MNHEY and CDR2 SVGAGI. Written as DNA, the CDR3 is TGTGCCAGCAGGGCCCCAGGGGCCTCTGGAAACACCATATATTTT. This encodes CASRAPGASGNTIYF.

This clone has more than one count but fewer than ten. This chain uses TRBV9 with TRBJ1-1, with 9 positions matching TRBD1. The V gene's germline CDR1 is SGDLS and CDR2 YYNGEE. The length of the CDR3 is 14 residues. V trimming: 6 bases; J trimming: 5 bases; junction bases outside the gene matches: 8. In nucleotides, the CDR3 is TGTGCCAGCAACACACAGGGGGCGGGTACTGAAGCTTTCTTT. This sequence encodes CASNTQGAGTEAFF.

The rearrangement uses TRBV27 and TRBJ2-1; 10 nucleotides match TRBD2. Unmatched junction bases numbered 5, after V lost 6 bases and J lost 3 bases. The germline gives CDR1 MNHEY, CDR2 SMNVEV (reference sequence). The CDR3 covers 15 residues. For the CDR3, the DNA is TGTGCCAGCAGCCTGCTAGCGGGAGTCTACAATGAGCAGTTCTTC. The encoded protein is CASSLLAGVYNEQFF.

The chain uses TRBV11-2 and TRBJ1-1; TRBD1 matches at 11 bases. Germline lookup yields CDR1 SGHAT and CDR2 FQNNGV. V dropped 5 bases and J dropped 0; count of bases not matched to a gene: 8. The CDR3 sequence is 17 residues long. CDR3 residues: CASSARDRGAVNTEAFF. The CDR3, as DNA: TGTGCCAGCAGCGCCCGGGACAGGGGGGCCGTGAACACTGAAGCTTTCTTT.

Here the CDR3 DNA reads TGTGCCAGCAGCCAAGATTTGATTATGGTAGGACAGGCACCCTACGAGCAGTACTTC. Translating it yields CASSQDLIMVGQAPYEQYF. V and J are TRBV3-1 (or the pseudogene TRBV3-2) and TRBJ2-7; 7 nucleotides line up with TRBD1. V trimming: 0 bases; J trimming: 2 bases; junction bases outside the gene matches: 16. CDR3 length equals 19 residues. Germline V gives CDR1 LGHDT, CDR2 YNNKEL (reference sequence).

V gene TRBV6-1 combines with J gene TRBJ1-1; 9 nucleotides align to TRBD1. Trimming cost V 4 bases and J 4 bases; bases outside gene matches: 10. CDR1 MNHNS and CDR2 SASEGT come from the germline V gene. The CDR3 spans 16 residues. CDR3 DNA sequence: TGTGCCAGCAGTGCACTCACAGGGGGCTCGGTCACTGAAGCTTTCTTT. Residues: CASSALTGGSVTEAFF.

This clone was observed a single time. The chain carries TRBV4-1 and TRBJ2-1, with 11 bases aligning to TRBD1. Germline CDR1 is MGHRA and CDR2 is YSYEKL. This CDR3 is 16 amino acids long. V lost 0 bases and J lost 6; bases outside the gene matches: 4. The CDR3 DNA reads TGCGCCAGCAGCCAAGATAGGGACAGGGGGATCAATGAGCAGTTCTTC. It encodes CASSQDRDRGINEQFF.

This chain links TRBV30 with TRBJ2-1; D remains ambiguous. The V gene lost 2 bases and the J gene lost 8 bases, with 10 bases spanning the gap. The CDR3 extends over 12 amino acids. Germline CDR1 GTSNPN, CDR2 SVGIG (reference sequence). The CDR3 spells CAWSTLRDEQFF. The CDR3 region has the DNA TGTGCCTGGAGTACGCTCCGGGATGAGCAGTTCTTC.